The text below deals with one T cell receptor (beta chain). This sample was taken from a study of T cell changes during pregnancy in multiple sclerosis. The V gene lost 7 bases and the J gene lost 8 bases, with 21 bases spanning the gap. CDR1 is SGHVS and CDR2 is FNYEAQ in the germline V gene. This CDR3 spans 15 amino acids. Sequencing used immunoSEQ multiplex PCR; TCRdb keeps in-frame clones, though not all of them. The sample has around 29,000 clones, 85% to 95% seen once; the top ten hold around 6%. The chain joins TRBV7-6 to TRBJ2-1; D may be TRBD1 (6 bases). The sample here was CD8+ T cells from peripheral blood mononuclear cells, taken before pregnancy. The sequence came from a female donor with multiple sclerosis, enrolled in a pregnancy study. Here the CDR3 reads CASTHRASLRDEQFF. In nucleotides, the CDR3 is TGTGCCAGCACCCACAGGGCATCATTGCGGGATGAGCAGTTCTTC.